Below are 30 T cell receptor beta chains sequenced from a single sample in a study of T cell responses to AZD1222 COVID-19 vaccine. This table comes from immunoSEQ multiplex PCR, and its TCRdb copy is limited to in-frame clones, with some not included. The table has around 80,000 clones, more than 85% seen once; the top ten hold around 5.3%. The source was peripheral blood, collected on day 0 of AZD1222 vaccination. The receptor source for this set is an adult in good health.

The chain has TRBV15 and TRBJ1-5; 7 nucleotides align to TRBD1. V was pared by 1 base and J by 4 bases, with 7 bases of the junction left unmatched. The CDR3 spans 16 residues. Germline V gene data show CDR1 as LNHNV and CDR2 as YYDKDF (reference sequence). The CDR3 region has the DNA TGTGCCACCAGCAGAGTTACAGGGGTACAAAATCAGCCCCAGCATTTT. This codes for CATSRVTGVQNQPQHF.

The sample holds one count of this clone. The gene calls are TRBV9 and TRBJ2-3; D remains ambiguous. The CDR3 runs to 15 residues. V shed 0 bases and J shed 1 base, with 9 bases lying between them. Germline V gene data show CDR1 as SGDLS and CDR2 as YYNGEE. CDR3 bases: TGTGCCAGCAGCGTAGTAGGCGGCCGCACAGATACGCAGTATTTT. It translates to CASSVVGGRTDTQYF.

About this clone: The sample has other DNA sequences that encode this CDR3 too. V is TRBV3-1 (or the pseudogene TRBV3-2) and J is TRBJ1-1; D is ambiguous. The V gene's germline CDR1 is LGHDT and CDR2 YNNKEL (reference sequence). Trimming pared 0 bases from V and 5 bases from J, leaving 7 bases between. There are 13 residues in the CDR3. DNA of the CDR3: TGTGCCAGCAGCCAAGATCGCGATACTGAAGCTTTCTTT. Encoded protein: CASSQDRDTEAFF.

The genes are TRBV4-1 and TRBJ1-2, with 8 nucleotides matching TRBD1. The CDR3 sequence is 18 residues long. The germline CDR1 and CDR2 sequences are MGHRA and YSYEKL. The V segment lost 1 base and the J segment 7 bases; nucleotides outside the gene matches: 17. This CDR3 reads CASSQVPSGTGVTLGYTF. CDR3 sequence (DNA): TGCGCCAGCAGCCAAGTTCCTTCAGGGACAGGAGTCACCCTTGGCTACACCTTC.

V usage is TRBV6-5 and J usage is TRBJ1-1; D is perhaps TRBD1 (5 bases). V was clipped by 5 bases and J by 6 bases, with 19 bases between them. Germline values: CDR1 MNHEY, CDR2 SVGAGI. The CDR3 length is 15 residues. CDR3: CASSQLWGSGSEAFF. CDR3 DNA sequence: TGTGCCAGCAGTCAACTTTGGGGGAGTGGCTCTGAAGCTTTCTTT.

CDR3 DNA: TGTGCCAGCAGTTTACCAGGGGCAAGGAGCGGTGAAAAACTGTTTTTT. Translated, it gives CASSLPGARSGEKLFF. This chain links TRBV28 with TRBJ1-4; possible D gene TRBD1, 6 bases. The CDR3 sequence is 16 residues long. CDR1 is MDHEN, CDR2 SYDVKM, per germline. The V and J ends lost 2 bases and 7 bases respectively, with 17 bases between them.

This rearrangement joins TRBV29-1 to TRBJ2-3, with 10 nucleotides matching TRBD2. Germline V gene lookup returns CDR1 SQVTM and CDR2 ANQGSEA. Germline trimming cut 5 bases from V and 0 bases from J; bases unmatched to any gene: 11. The CDR3 spans 17 residues. CDR3 residues: CSVLERGGYTSTDTQYF. The CDR3 nucleotides read TGCAGCGTTTTGGAGCGGGGGGGATACACTAGCACAGATACGCAGTATTTT.

V usage is TRBV27 and J usage is TRBJ1-1, with 8 bases that match TRBD1. V shed 5 bases, J shed 5 bases, and the junction held 10 bases outside the gene matches. Germline CDR1 reads MNHEY; CDR2 reads SMNVEV (reference sequence). The CDR3 runs to 15 residues. The CDR3 DNA is TGTGCCAGCAGTGAGGACAGGGATCTTATTACTGAAGCTTTCTTT. This encodes CASSEDRDLITEAFF.

The chain employs TRBV28 and TRBJ1-2; 7 nucleotides match TRBD1. V was pared by 2 bases and J by 1 base, with 10 bases of the junction left unmatched. Germline V gene sequence: CDR1 MDHEN, CDR2 SYDVKM. The length of the CDR3 is 17 residues. The CDR3 DNA reads as TGTGCCAGCAGTTTAACGGCAGGGGGGGGCCTTAACTATGGCTACACCTTC. This sequence encodes CASSLTAGGGLNYGYTF.

This clone came up once. The gene calls are TRBV2 and TRBJ2-3, with D perhaps being TRBD1 or TRBD2 (5 bases each). The CDR3 is made up of 16 amino acids. V lost 3 bases, J lost 3 bases, and 16 bases lay in between. The germline V gene has CDR1 SNHLY and CDR2 FYNNEI. CDR3 residues: CASSEYPGAETDTQYF. The CDR3 nucleotides read TGTGCCAGCAGTGAGTACCCCGGGGCCGAAACAGATACGCAGTATTTT.

This rearrangement joins TRBV4-1 to TRBJ2-3, with TRBD2 matching 12 bases. The CDR3 length is 19 residues. V dropped 0 bases and J dropped 5; count of bases not matched to a gene: 12. Germline lookup yields CDR1 MGHRA and CDR2 YSYEKL. The CDR3 spells CASSQDPGALAGGRDTQYF. The CDR3 bases are TGCGCCAGCAGCCAAGACCCGGGGGCACTAGCGGGGGGCAGAGATACGCAGTATTTT.

CDR3 amino acids: CASSELQSSYEQYF. CDR3 DNA: TGTGCCAGCAGTGAACTACAGAGCTCCTACGAGCAGTACTTC. The chain combines TRBV2 with TRBJ2-7; D is unclear. The CDR3 runs to 14 residues. CDR1 and CDR2 from the germline V gene are SNHLY and FYNNEI. V shed 2 bases and J shed 0 bases, with 8 bases lying between them.

The V and J genes are TRBV30 and TRBJ2-7, with a possible D match to TRBD1 (6 bases). Germline V gene data show CDR1 as GTSNPN and CDR2 as SVGIG (reference sequence). The CDR3 runs 12 residues. Trimming removed 4 bases from V and 1 base from J, with 8 bases in between. Here the CDR3 reads CAWKTGSYEQYF. The DNA for the CDR3 is TGTGCCTGGAAAACAGGGTCCTACGAGCAGTACTTC. Supplemented by reference TRBV30 and TRBJ2-7, the full variable domain reads SQTIHQWPATLVQPVGSPLSLECTVEGTSNPNLYWYRQAAGRGLQLLFYSVGIGQISSEVPQNLSASRPQDRQFILSSKKLLLSDSGFYLCAWKTGSYEQYFGPGTRLTVT.

The chain is built from TRBV9 and TRBJ1-1; maybe TRBD1 (5 bases). Trimming stripped 4 bases from V and 5 bases from J, with 21 bases between. The germline V gene has CDR1 SGDLS and CDR2 YYNGEE. This CDR3 contains 16 residues. The CDR3 is CASSPLPGTRGTEAFF. CDR3 bases: TGTGCCAGCAGCCCACTGCCCGGGACCCGGGGGACTGAAGCTTTCTTT.

The chain links TRBV7-9 to TRBJ1-2; 7 bases agree with TRBD1. V dropped 5 bases and J dropped 7; count of bases not matched to a gene: 4. This CDR3 is 12 amino acids long. The germline CDR1 and CDR2 sequences are SEHNR and FQNEAQ (reference sequence). The CDR3 loop is CASSNRGGGYTF. The CDR3 DNA is TGTGCCAGCAGCAACAGGGGCGGTGGCTACACCTTC.

The rearrangement joins TRBV7-9 to TRBJ1-2; 8 nucleotides match TRBD1. CDR1 is SEHNR and CDR2 is FQNEAQ in the germline V gene (reference sequence). The CDR3 sequence is 12 residues long. The trim removed 5 bases at V and 12 bases at J, leaving 8 bases unmatched. The CDR3: CASSLQGQADTF. DNA of the CDR3: TGTGCCAGCAGCCTCCAGGGACAGGCAGACACCTTC.

This chain links TRBV7-2 with TRBJ2-7; D may match TRBD1 or TRBD2 (6 bases each). The CDR3 runs 18 residues. Germline V gene data show CDR1 as SGHTA and CDR2 as FQGNSA. The ends were cut back, 1 base at V and 2 bases at J, with 21 bases in the middle. This CDR3 is CASSLGGGKGIKAYEQYF. The CDR3 DNA reads TGTGCCAGCAGCTTAGGAGGGGGGAAGGGGATTAAGGCCTACGAGCAGTACTTC.

The rearrangement uses TRBV3-1 (or the pseudogene TRBV3-2) and TRBJ1-6, with D tentatively TRBD1 (5 bases). Germline CDR1 reads LGHDT; CDR2 reads YNNKEL (reference sequence). Trimming stripped 1 base from V and 10 bases from J, with 11 bases between. The CDR3 consists of 14 residues. CDR3 bases: TGTGCCAGCAGCCAAGTCCAGGGCGGCTCACCCCTCCACTTT. Encoded protein: CASSQVQGGSPLHF.

The chain employs TRBV19 and TRBJ2-2; 7 nucleotides match TRBD1. Germline loops: CDR1 LNHDA, CDR2 SQIVND (reference sequence). V was clipped by 3 bases and J by 0 bases; unmatched bases: 10. The CDR3 loop spans 18 amino acids. In DNA form, the CDR3 reads TGTGCCAGTAGTATTCAGGTACTTACAGGGGCGAACACCGGGGAGCTGTTTTTT. This sequence encodes CASSIQVLTGANTGELFF. The full variable domain, in which reference TRBV19 and TRBJ2-2 provide the parts outside the CDR3, is DGGITQSPKYLFRKEGQNVTLSCEQNLNHDAMYWYRQDPGQGLRLIYYSQIVNDFQKGDIAEGYSVSREKKESFPLTVTSAQKNPTAFYLCASSIQVLTGANTGELFFGEGSRLTVL.

The chain carries TRBV2 and TRBJ1-4; possibly TRBD1 for D (5 bases). This CDR3 comprises 14 residues. Trimming left V 6 bases short and J 6 bases short, with 14 bases between. CDR1 is SNHLY, CDR2 FYNNEI, per germline. CDR3: CASSVPQGYEKLFF. For the CDR3, the DNA is TGTGCCAGCAGCGTTCCCCAGGGCTATGAAAAACTGTTTTTT.

The chain uses TRBV2 and TRBJ1-2; maybe TRBD1 (5 bases). Trimming left V 2 bases short and J 2 bases short, with 12 bases between. Germline values: CDR1 SNHLY, CDR2 FYNNEI. The CDR3 runs to 15 residues. The CDR3 DNA follows: TGTGCCAGCAGTGAAAGGTTTTGGACAAACTATGGCTACACCTTC. The encoded protein is CASSERFWTNYGYTF.

The chain uses TRBV2 and TRBJ1-1; D is unclear. V lost 4 bases to trimming and J lost 5 bases, with 11 bases between them. The germline V gene has CDR1 SNHLY and CDR2 FYNNEI. The CDR3 totals 13 residues. For the CDR3, the DNA is TGTGCCAGCAGTGTGGCGCGGGGAACTGAAGCTTTCTTT. Its translation: CASSVARGTEAFF. The full variable domain, in which reference TRBV2 and TRBJ1-1 provide the parts outside the CDR3, is EPEVTQTPSHQVTQMGQEVILRCVPISNHLYFYWYRQILGQKVEFLVSFYNNEISEKSEIFDDQFSVERPDGSNFTLKIRSTKLEDSAMYFCASSVARGTEAFFGQGTRLTVV.

The chain carries TRBV24-1 and TRBJ1-2; no clear D. V dropped 3 bases and J dropped 8 bases, with 9 bases sitting between them. Germline V gene sequence: CDR1 KGHDR, CDR2 SFDVKD. CDR3 size: 12 residues. The CDR3 nucleotides read TGTGCCACCAGTGATCCCGATATCGGCTACACCTTC. This translates into CATSDPDIGYTF.

In its sample, this clone was seen a few times. The chain is built from TRBV6-1 and TRBJ1-6; no reliable D call. Germline V CDR1 and CDR2: MNHNS, SASEGT. The CDR3 spans 18 residues. Trimming shortened V by 2 bases and J by 0 bases, and 14 bases separated the two germline ends. The CDR3 loop is CASSEREERSSYNSPLHF. For the CDR3, the DNA is TGTGCCAGCAGTGAAAGAGAGGAAAGGAGCTCCTATAATTCACCCCTCCACTTT.

The chain carries TRBV27 and TRBJ2-7, with 10 positions matching TRBD2. The CDR3 extends over 16 amino acids. CDR1 and CDR2 (germline): MNHEY, SMNVEV (reference sequence). V lost 5 bases, J lost 5 bases, and 12 bases stayed unmatched. DNA of the CDR3: TGTGCCAGCAGTCCCCTAATAGCGGGGGGCCCCCACGAGCAGTACTTC. Its protein product is CASSPLIAGGPHEQYF.

The J gene is TRBJ2-5, the V gene TRBV24-1; D remains unclear. The CDR3 runs to 12 residues. Trimming removed 6 bases from V and 5 bases from J, with 9 bases in between. Germline V gene lookup returns CDR1 KGHDR and CDR2 SFDVKD. The CDR3 sequence: CATSWAGETQYF. For the CDR3, the DNA is TGTGCCACCAGTTGGGCTGGGGAGACCCAGTACTTC.

The chain links TRBV4-3 to TRBJ1-6; 8 bases align to TRBD1. Losses at the gene ends were 2 bases for V and 6 bases for J; bases not matched to a gene: 3. CDR1 LGHNA and CDR2 YSLEER come from the germline V gene. CDR3 length: 15 residues. The CDR3 region has the DNA TGCGCCAGCAGCCAACAAGACAGGGGTAATTCACCCCTCCACTTT. It specifies CASSQQDRGNSPLHF.

The CDR3 DNA sequence: TGCAGTGCTAGTAGGGGGAACACTGAAGCTTTCTTT. Its translation: CSASRGNTEAFF. The gene calls are TRBV20-1 and TRBJ1-1, with D possibly being TRBD1 (5 bases). Germline loops: CDR1 DFQATT, CDR2 SNEGSKA (reference sequence). Trimming pared 3 bases from V and 1 base from J, leaving 6 bases between. The CDR3 runs to 12 residues.

V gene TRBV28 combines with J gene TRBJ1-3, with a weak D call TRBD1 (5 bases). Per the germline V gene, CDR1 is MDHEN and CDR2 is SYDVKM. The CDR3 extends over 15 amino acids. The V end lost 5 bases, the J end lost 4 bases, and 15 bases lay between the germline ends. CDR3 amino acids: CASSRSGQGGNTIYF. The CDR3 DNA is TGTGCCAGCAGTCGGTCGGGGCAAGGAGGAAACACCATATATTTT. Looking up the rest from reference TRBV28 and TRBJ1-3 gives the full variable domain: DVKVTQSSRYLVKRTGEKVFLECVQDMDHENMFWYRQDPGLGLRLIYFSYDVKMKEKGDIPEGYSVSREKKERFSLILESASTNQTSMYLCASSRSGQGGNTIYFGEGSWLTVV.

The V gene is TRBV2, the J gene TRBJ1-5; D perhaps matches TRBD1 (5 bases). The CDR3 consists of 14 residues. V was pared by 7 bases and J by 6 bases, with 16 bases between. Germline V gene sequence: CDR1 SNHLY, CDR2 FYNNEI. The CDR3 region is CASKSSGSGQPQHF. The CDR3 DNA is TGTGCCAGCAAATCCTCAGGGTCGGGTCAGCCCCAGCATTTT.